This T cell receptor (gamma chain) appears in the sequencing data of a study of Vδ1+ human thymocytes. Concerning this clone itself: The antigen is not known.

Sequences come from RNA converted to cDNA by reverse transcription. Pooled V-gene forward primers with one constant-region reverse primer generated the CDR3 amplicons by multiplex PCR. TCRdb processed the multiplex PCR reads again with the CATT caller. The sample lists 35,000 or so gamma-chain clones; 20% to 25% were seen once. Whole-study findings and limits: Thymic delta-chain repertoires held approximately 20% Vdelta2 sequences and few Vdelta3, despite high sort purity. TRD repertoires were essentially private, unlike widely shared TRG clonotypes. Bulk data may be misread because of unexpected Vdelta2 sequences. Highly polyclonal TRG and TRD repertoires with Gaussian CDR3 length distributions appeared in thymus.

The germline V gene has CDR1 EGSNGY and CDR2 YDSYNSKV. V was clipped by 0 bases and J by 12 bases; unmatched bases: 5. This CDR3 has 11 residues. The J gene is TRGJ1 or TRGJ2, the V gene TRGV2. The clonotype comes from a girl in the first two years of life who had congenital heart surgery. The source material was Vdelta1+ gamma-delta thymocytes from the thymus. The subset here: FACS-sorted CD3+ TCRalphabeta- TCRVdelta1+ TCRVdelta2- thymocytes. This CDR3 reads CATWDGDAKLF. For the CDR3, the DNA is TGTGCCACCTGGGACGGGGACGCGAAACTCTTT.